This T cell receptor (beta chain) comes out of a study of T-cell reconstitution after alpha-beta-depleted transplantation in children. Using unique molecular identifiers, the investigators prepared the TCRbeta library. Each CDR3 protein gets one entry after TCRdb re-called the PCR reads with MiXCR. The sample carries about 260,000 distinct CDR3 sequences, under 9.5% recorded once. In its sample, this clonotype was seen many times. The V gene end was trimmed by 2 bases and the J gene end by 6 bases; junction bases not matched to a gene: 7. There are 14 residues in the CDR3. CDR1 and CDR2 (germline): SQVTM, ANQGSEA.

The receptor's source is a male patient younger than 18 who had a stem cell transplant for acute lymphoblastic leukemia, so the T cells may come from the graft donor. Sequenced here: PBMCs, mostly from graft donor cells, sampled 180 days after TCRalphabeta/CD19-depleted stem cell transplant. The chain joins TRBV29-1 to TRBJ2-5; TRBD2 matches at 9 bases. The CDR3 DNA follows: TGCAGCGTTGAAAAGGGCGGGGGGGCCAAGACCCAGTACTTC. The encoded protein is CSVEKGGGAKTQYF. Using reference TRBV29-1 and TRBJ2-5 for the parts outside the CDR3, the full variable domain is SAVISQKPSRDICQRGTSLTIQCQVDSQVTMMFWYRQQPGQSLTLIATANQGSEATYESGFVIDKFPISRPNLTFSTLTVSNMSPEDSSIYLCSVEKGGGAKTQYFGPGTRLLVL.